The 3 T cell receptor beta chains in this list originate from one sample, sequenced in a study of T cell repertoires in cytomegalovirus infection. TCRdb re-analysed the reads in MiXCR, keeping a single row per CDR3 protein. The sample carries roughly 230,000 distinct CDR3 sequences, 20% to 25% recorded once. The sequencing input was CD8+ T cells from PBMCs. The source of these receptors is a human donor in good health (CMV status not recorded). Some clones in this sample may be carry-over from other donors' samples.

The chain carries TRBV23-1 and TRBJ2-3; D perhaps matches TRBD1 (6 bases). TRBV23-1 falls under the ORF class, with uncertain function. Trimming took 1 base from V and 7 from J, leaving 27 bases between them. The CDR3 covers 19 residues. The CDR3 protein is CASSQFSYRRGSMGNTQYF. CDR3 bases: TGCGCCAGCAGTCAATTCTCTTACCGAAGGGGGAGTATGGGAAATACGCAGTATTTT.

There are a few counts of this clonotype. This chain uses TRBV6-5 with TRBJ2-2; D call uncertain. There are 13 residues in the CDR3. Germline loops: CDR1 MNHEY, CDR2 SVGAGI. Trimming removed 0 bases from V and 6 bases from J, with 5 bases in between. The CDR3: CASSYSSAGELFF. The CDR3 DNA reads as TGTGCCAGCAGTTACTCGTCGGCCGGGGAGCTGTTTTTT.

This clonotype appeared a few times. V usage is TRBV5-1 and J usage is TRBJ2-5, with D tentatively TRBD2 (6 bases). The CDR3 contains 15 residues. The V gene's germline CDR1 is SGHRS and CDR2 YFSETQ. With 2 bases removed from V and 0 bases from J, the gap between germline ends came to 11 bases. CDR3 sequence (DNA): TGCGCCAGCAGCTTATGGGGGGAGTACCAAGAGACCCAGTACTTC. Its protein is CASSLWGEYQETQYF.